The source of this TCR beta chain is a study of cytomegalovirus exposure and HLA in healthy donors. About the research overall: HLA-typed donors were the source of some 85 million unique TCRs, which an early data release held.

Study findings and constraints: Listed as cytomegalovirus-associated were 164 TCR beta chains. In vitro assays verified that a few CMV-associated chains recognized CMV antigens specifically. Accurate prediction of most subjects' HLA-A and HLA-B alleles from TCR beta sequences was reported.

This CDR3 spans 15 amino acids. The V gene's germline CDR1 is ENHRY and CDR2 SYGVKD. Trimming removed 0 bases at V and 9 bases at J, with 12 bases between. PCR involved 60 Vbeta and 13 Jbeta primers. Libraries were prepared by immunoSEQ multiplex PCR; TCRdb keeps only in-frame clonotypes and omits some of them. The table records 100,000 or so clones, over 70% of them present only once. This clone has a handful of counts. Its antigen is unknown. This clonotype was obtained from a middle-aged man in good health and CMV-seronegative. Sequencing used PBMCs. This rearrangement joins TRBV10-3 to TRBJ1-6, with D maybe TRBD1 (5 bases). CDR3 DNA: TGTGCCATCAGTGAGTCTGATGGGGCACGTTCACCCCTCCACTTT. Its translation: CAISESDGARSPLHF.